The 11 T cell receptor beta chains reported below all come from one sample, sequenced in a study of T-cell reconstitution after alpha-beta-depleted transplantation in children. Preparation of the TCRbeta library used unique molecular identifiers. TCRdb recomputed calls from the PCR reads with MiXCR, one row per CDR3 protein. Of hundreds of thousands of distinct CDR3 sequences in the sample, 9.5% to 15% were seen once. The source material was PBMCs from the stem cell graft donor, sampled from the stem cell graft. These receptors all come from a human donor who donated a stem cell graft to a child with acute lymphoblastic leukemia.

This clonotype was counted ten times or more. The chain couples TRBV6-5 to TRBJ2-1; tentatively, D is TRBD2 (6 bases). This CDR3 is 17 amino acids long. Trimming shortened V by 2 bases and J by 2 bases, and 16 bases separated the two germline ends. Germline V gives CDR1 MNHEY, CDR2 SVGAGI. Here the CDR3 DNA reads TGTGCCAGCAGTTACACCCTTCGGGTAGCGGCCTACAATGAGCAGTTCTTC. Translating gives CASSYTLRVAAYNEQFF.

Note on this clonotype: This may stem from a read error, because a much larger clone lies one nucleotide away. The chain combines TRBV6-2 or TRBV6-3 with TRBJ1-1; D call uncertain. Per the germline V gene, CDR1 is MNHEY and CDR2 is SVGEGT. Between the trimmed V and J ends, which lost 2 bases and 4 bases, there was a span of 8 bases. The CDR3 covers 13 residues. CDR3 nucleotide sequence: TGTGCCAGCAGTTACCGGGCGGCCACTGAAGCTTTCTTT. Translation: CASSYRAATEAFF.

At least ten counts were recorded for this clonotype. The CDR3 coding sequence is TGTGCCAGCAGTTACTCGGCGGGAAGGTCCTACGAGCAGTACTTC. It translates to CASSYSAGRSYEQYF. The chain joins TRBV6-2 or TRBV6-3 to TRBJ2-7; TRBD2 is a possible D gene (6 bases). Germline V CDR1 and CDR2: MNHEY, SVGEGT. V was shortened by 0 bases and J by 1 base, with 10 bases between the two germline ends. This CDR3 has 15 amino acids.

The genes are TRBV16 and TRBJ1-5; D gene unclear. This CDR3 comprises 14 residues. CDR1 and CDR2 (germline): KGHSY, FQNENV. V lost 2 bases and J 6 bases, leaving 11 bases between the germline ends. In DNA form, the CDR3 reads TGTGCCAGCAGCCAAAGTGCAGTCAGTCAGCCCCAGCATTTT. Amino acids: CASSQSAVSQPQHF.

In its sample, this clonotype was seen a few times. This chain connects TRBV7-2 to TRBJ2-7; D is undetermined. The V gene's germline CDR1 is SGHTA and CDR2 FQGNSA. The CDR3 has 12 amino acids. The ends were cut back, 4 bases at V and 5 bases at J, with 9 bases in the middle. The CDR3 reads CASSWWPDEQYF. In nucleotides, the CDR3 is TGTGCCAGCAGCTGGTGGCCGGACGAGCAGTACTTC.

Comments on this clonotype: Possible read error: a much larger clone is one base away. V is TRBV30 and J is TRBJ2-3, with TRBD2 identical over 14 bases. CDR1 and CDR2 (germline): GTSNPN, SVGIG (reference sequence). The CDR3 runs 17 residues. CDR3 sequence reads: CASGTSGSTLGTDTQYF. The CDR3 nucleotides are TGTGCTTCCGGGACTAGCGGGAGCACGCTGGGCACAGATACGCAGTATTTT.

With regard to this clonotype: A much bigger clone sits one base away, suggesting this may be a read error. The genes are TRBV6-1 and TRBJ1-6; a possible D gene is TRBD1 (6 bases). The CDR3 contains 14 residues. CDR1 MNHNS and CDR2 SASEGT come from the germline V gene. CDR3 nucleotide sequence: TGTGCCAGCGGTGATGGGGGCCCGTATTCACCCCTCCACTTT. Residues: CASGDGGPYSPLHF.

This clonotype was seen repeatedly, ten times or more. J is TRBJ2-2 and V is TRBV6-1; 7 bases map to TRBD1. The CDR3 extends over 15 amino acids. CDR1 MNHNS and CDR2 SASEGT come from the germline V gene. V was pared by 1 base and J by 5 bases, with 4 bases of the junction left unmatched. The CDR3 DNA is TGTGCCAGCAGTGAAGGGGGGACAGAGACCGGGGAGCTGTTTTTT. This encodes CASSEGGTETGELFF.

This clonotype was counted a single time. An end of the junction differs from the germline gene, which may be a read error. The chain employs TRBV2 and TRBJ2-6; D possibly corresponds to TRBD1 (5 bases). CDR1 is SNHLY and CDR2 is FYNNEI in the germline V gene. The length of the CDR3 is 19 residues. CDR3 residues: CTSSPSSRQTLSGANVLTF. DNA of the CDR3: TGTACCAGCAGTCCCTCCTCCAGACAGACCCTCTCTGGGGCCAACGTCCTGACTTTC. The whole variable domain, remainder taken from reference TRBV2 and TRBJ2-6, is EPEVTQTPSHQVTQMGQEVILRCVPISNHLYFYWYRQILGQKVEFLVSFYNNEISEKSEIFDDQFSVERPDGSNFTLKIRSTKLEDSAMYFCTSSPSSRQTLSGANVLTFGAGSRLTVL.

This clonotype occurred many times. This chain uses TRBV5-1 with TRBJ1-4; D might be TRBD1 (5 bases). From germline, CDR1 is SGHRS and CDR2 YFSETQ. Between the trimmed V and J ends, which lost 2 bases and 8 bases, there was a span of 13 bases. CDR3 length equals 14 residues. The DNA for the CDR3 is TGCGCCAGCAGCTTTGAGGGGCCCTTGGAAAAACTGTTTTTT. Protein: CASSFEGPLEKLFF.

This clonotype was counted a single time. The chain carries TRBV30 and TRBJ2-1; possibly TRBD2 for D (5 bases). Per germline, CDR1 GTSNPN and CDR2 SVGIG (reference sequence). The ends were cut back, 3 bases at V and 3 bases at J, with 12 bases in the middle. CDR3 length: 14 amino acids. This CDR3 is CAWSLGSIYNEQFF. DNA of the CDR3: TGTGCCTGGAGCCTAGGGAGTATCTACAATGAGCAGTTCTTC.